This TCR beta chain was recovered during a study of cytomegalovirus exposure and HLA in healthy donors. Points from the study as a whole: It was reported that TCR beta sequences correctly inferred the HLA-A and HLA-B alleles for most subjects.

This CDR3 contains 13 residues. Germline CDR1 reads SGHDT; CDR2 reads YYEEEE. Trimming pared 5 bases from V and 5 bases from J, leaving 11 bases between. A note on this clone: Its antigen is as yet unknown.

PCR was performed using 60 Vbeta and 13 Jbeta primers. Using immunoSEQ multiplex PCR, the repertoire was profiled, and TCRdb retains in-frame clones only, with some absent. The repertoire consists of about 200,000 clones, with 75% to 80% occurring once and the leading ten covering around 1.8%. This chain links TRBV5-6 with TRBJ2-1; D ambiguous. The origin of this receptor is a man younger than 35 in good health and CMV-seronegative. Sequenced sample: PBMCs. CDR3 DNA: TGTGCCAGCAGGGGCCTGCTTCACAATGAGCAGTTCTTC. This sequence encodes CASRGLLHNEQFF.